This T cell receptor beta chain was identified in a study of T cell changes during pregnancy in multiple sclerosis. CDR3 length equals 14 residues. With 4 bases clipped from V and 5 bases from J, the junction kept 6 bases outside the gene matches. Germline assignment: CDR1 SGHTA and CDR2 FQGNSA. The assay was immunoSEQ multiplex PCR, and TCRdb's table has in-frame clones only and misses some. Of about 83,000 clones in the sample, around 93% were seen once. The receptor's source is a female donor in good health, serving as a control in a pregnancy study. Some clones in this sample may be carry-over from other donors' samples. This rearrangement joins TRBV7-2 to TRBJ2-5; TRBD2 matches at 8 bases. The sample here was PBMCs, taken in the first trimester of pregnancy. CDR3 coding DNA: TGTGCCAGCAGCTCCCGGGGGGGCCGGGAGACCCAGTACTTC. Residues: CASSSRGGRETQYF. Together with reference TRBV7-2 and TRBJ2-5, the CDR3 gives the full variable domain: GAGVSQSPSNKVTEKGKDVELRCDPISGHTALYWYRQSLGQGLEFLIYFQGNSAPDKSGLPSDRFSAERTGGSVSTLTIQRTQQEDSAVYLCASSSRGGRETQYFGPGTRLLVL.